The 23 T cell receptor beta chains presented below share a single source sample, sequenced in a study of CD8+CD57+ T cells in acquired aplastic anemia. Template material for TCR beta VDJ and CDR3 profiling consisted of genomic DNA. TCRdb reprocessed the reads via MiXCR and lists one record per CDR3 protein. This sample has about 95,000 distinct CDR3 sequences, with around 62% found just once. Previously, flow cytometry had revealed CD8+CD57+ cell expansion in the patients chosen for sequencing. The sequenced material came from sorted CD4+, CD8+, or CD8+CD57+ T cells (not recorded which) from PBMCs. The receptors were gathered from a human donor with aplastic anemia.

The chain is built from TRBV7-3 and TRBJ2-7, with D uncertain. The ends were cut back, 2 bases at V and 6 bases at J, with 5 bases in the middle. The CDR3 consists of 11 residues. Germline V gene data show CDR1 as SGHTA and CDR2 as FQGTGA. This CDR3 reads CASSLAREQYF. CDR3 coding DNA: TGTGCCAGCAGCTTAGCTCGCGAGCAGTACTTC.

This chain links TRBV20-1 with TRBJ1-5; no clear D. The germline CDR1 and CDR2 sequences are DFQATT and SNEGSKA (reference sequence). Trimming pared 1 base from V and 0 bases from J, leaving 7 bases between. The CDR3 runs 14 residues. This CDR3 reads CSARVEGSNQPQHF. As DNA, the CDR3 is TGCAGTGCTAGAGTTGAGGGTAGCAATCAGCCCCAGCATTTT.

This clonotype appeared once. This chain connects TRBV19 to TRBJ1-4; D remains unclear. The CDR3 extends over 17 amino acids. V was cut by 5 bases and J by 0 bases, with 16 bases left in between. Germline lookup yields CDR1 LNHDA and CDR2 SQIVND (reference sequence). The CDR3, as DNA: TGTGCCAGTAGTCTGGGTCGACAACTCGCAACTAATGAAAAACTGTTTTTT. This encodes CASSLGRQLATNEKLFF.

This clonotype showed up just once. V and J are TRBV20-1 and TRBJ2-7; TRBD1 matches 9 bases. This CDR3 contains 12 residues. V gave up 6 bases and J gave up 2 bases; unmatched junction bases: 2. Germline loops: CDR1 DFQATT, CDR2 SNEGSKA (reference sequence). This CDR3 is CSAGTGTYEQYF. CDR3 bases: TGCAGTGCAGGGACAGGGACCTACGAGCAGTACTTC.

This clonotype was detected only a few times. V is TRBV7-9 and J is TRBJ2-7; tentatively, D is TRBD2 (6 bases). V was shortened by 4 bases and J by 5 bases, with 9 bases between the two germline ends. Germline CDR1 and CDR2: SEHNR and FQNEAQ (reference sequence). This CDR3 spans 12 amino acids. This CDR3 is CASSWGVDEQYF. The CDR3, as DNA: TGTGCCAGCAGCTGGGGGGTTGACGAGCAGTACTTC.

As for this clonotype: Germline is not matched at one junction end, which may reflect a read error. The chain uses TRBV10-1 and TRBJ2-7, with 7 bases lining up with TRBD1. The CDR3 runs 15 residues. Germline CDR1 WNHNN, CDR2 SYGVQD (reference sequence). The CDR3 here is CASSESGQGVYEQCF. DNA for the CDR3: TGCGCCAGCAGTGAGTCGGGCCAGGGGGTGTACGAGCAGTGCTTC.

This rearrangement joins TRBV2 to TRBJ2-3, with D maybe TRBD2 (6 bases). The CDR3 runs to 12 residues. Trimming pared 4 bases from V and 4 bases from J, leaving 6 bases between. Germline V gene data show CDR1 as SNHLY and CDR2 as FYNNEI. In nucleotides, the CDR3 is TGTGCCAGCAGTGGGGAGGCAGATACGCAGTATTTT. Translated, it gives CASSGEADTQYF.

The gene calls are TRBV11-2 and TRBJ2-1; possibly TRBD1 or TRBD2 for D (5 bases each). Germline V gene sequence: CDR1 SGHAT, CDR2 FQNNGV. V lost 5 bases to trimming and J lost 9 bases, with 20 bases between them. The CDR3 sequence is 15 residues long. CDR3 nucleotides: TGTGCCAGCAGCCCGGGACCCAACCAGCTGAGTGAGCAGTTCTTC. This encodes CASSPGPNQLSEQFF.

The chain uses TRBV2 and TRBJ2-7; 7 bases fit TRBD1. The length of the CDR3 is 13 residues. Trimming cost V 5 bases and J 6 bases; bases outside gene matches: 7. Germline CDR1 and CDR2: SNHLY and FYNNEI. The CDR3 DNA is TGTGCCAGCAGTCGGGACAGCTTGAGCGAGCAGTACTTC. This sequence encodes CASSRDSLSEQYF.

V and J are TRBV10-3 and TRBJ2-6; 8 bases agree with TRBD1. Germline CDR1 ENHRY, CDR2 SYGVKD. The CDR3 contains 18 residues. V dropped 0 bases and J dropped 0; count of bases not matched to a gene: 4. The CDR3 protein is CAISESGQVVSGANVLTF. The CDR3 nucleotides read TGTGCCATCAGTGAGTCGGGACAGGTAGTCTCTGGGGCCAACGTCCTGACTTTC.

At least ten counts were recorded for this clonotype. V usage is TRBV6-1 and J usage is TRBJ1-1; D gene unclear. The CDR3 consists of 12 residues. V lost 3 bases and J lost 5, with 7 bases in between. Germline loops: CDR1 MNHNS, CDR2 SASEGT. Written as DNA, the CDR3 is TGTGCCAGCAGTGATTACCGAACTGAAGCTTTCTTT. It translates to CASSDYRTEAFF.

The chain is built from TRBV7-9 and TRBJ2-3; D gene uncertain. The CDR3 is 12 residues long. V was pared by 4 bases and J by 6 bases, with 8 bases between. Per germline, CDR1 SEHNR and CDR2 FQNEAQ (reference sequence). The CDR3 spells CASSYPQDTQYF. The CDR3 nucleotides read TGTGCCAGCAGCTACCCCCAGGATACGCAGTATTTT.

In this sample, this clonotype turned up a few times. CDR3 amino acids: CASRGQIDEKLFF. In nucleotides, the CDR3 is TGTGCCAGCAGGGGACAGATAGATGAAAAACTGTTTTTT. The V and J genes are TRBV25-1 and TRBJ1-4, with 7 bases fitting TRBD1. The CDR3 runs to 13 residues. Unmatched junction bases numbered 4, after V lost 6 bases and J lost 6 bases. Germline CDR1 reads MGHDK; CDR2 reads SYGVNS.

The rearrangement joins TRBV11-2 to TRBJ2-1, with unresolved D. Per germline, CDR1 SGHAT and CDR2 FQNNGV. Trimming cost V 5 bases and J 12 bases, with 14 bases left between them. The CDR3 length is 12 residues. The CDR3 here is CASSTKAVGQFF. CDR3 nucleotide sequence: TGTGCCAGCAGCACAAAGGCGGTTGGGCAGTTCTTC.

This clonotype was seen at least ten times. This sequence joins TRBV20-1 and TRBJ2-1; 7 nucleotides agree with TRBD1. This CDR3 spans 13 amino acids. The V and J ends lost 7 bases and 7 bases, in that order; junction bases with no gene match: 10. Germline CDR1 is DFQATT and CDR2 is SNEGSKA (reference sequence). This CDR3 reads CSGQGDTTNEQFF. In nucleotides, the CDR3 is TGCAGTGGCCAGGGGGACACAACGAATGAGCAGTTCTTC.

The rearrangement uses TRBV10-3 and TRBJ2-7; TRBD1 is a possible D gene (6 bases). This CDR3 has 13 residues. V shed 4 bases and J shed 1 base, with 8 bases lying between them. CDR1 is ENHRY and CDR2 is SYGVKD in the germline V gene. CDR3 DNA sequence: TGTGCCATCAGTGTGACAGGATCCTACGAGCAGTACTTC. It yields the protein CAISVTGSYEQYF.

This clonotype was counted once. The chain links TRBV5-5 to TRBJ2-7, with TRBD1 as a possible D gene (6 bases). V lost 0 bases to trimming and J lost 7 bases, with 11 bases between them. This CDR3 region has 13 residues. Germline V CDR1 and CDR2: SGHKS, YYEKEE (reference sequence). The DNA for the CDR3 is TGTGCCAGCAGCTTGGCCCCAGGGGAAGAGCAGTACTTC. It specifies CASSLAPGEEQYF. Drawing the rest from reference TRBV5-5 and TRBJ2-7, the complete variable domain is DAGVTQSPTHLIKTRGQQVTLRCSPISGHKSVSWYQQVLGQGPQFIFQYYEKEERGRGNFPDRFSARQFPNYSSELNVNALLLGDSALYLCASSLAPGEEQYFGPGTRLTVT.

This clonotype was recorded many times. The genes are TRBV27 and TRBJ2-7; 9 bases align to TRBD1. This CDR3 contains 17 residues. Germline trimming cut 3 bases from V and 0 bases from J; bases unmatched to any gene: 9. The V gene's germline CDR1 is MNHEY and CDR2 SMNVEV (reference sequence). CDR3: CASSLRGTGGFSYEQYF. CDR3 sequence (DNA): TGTGCCAGCAGTTTGAGAGGAACAGGGGGCTTCTCCTACGAGCAGTACTTC.

The CDR3 reads CASSANGGYEQYF. Here the CDR3 DNA reads TGTGCCAGCAGCGCCAATGGGGGATACGAGCAGTACTTC. The chain links TRBV9 to TRBJ2-7; D possibly uses TRBD1 or TRBD2 (5 bases each). This CDR3 is 13 amino acids long. Trimming shortened V by 3 bases and J by 4 bases, and 11 bases separated the two germline ends. Per germline, CDR1 SGDLS and CDR2 YYNGEE.

In this sample, this clonotype turned up many times. J is TRBJ2-2 and V is TRBV9; the match to TRBD2 covers 8 bases. In germline, CDR1 is SGDLS, CDR2 YYNGEE. The CDR3 is 15 amino acids. Trimming removed 3 bases from V and 4 bases from J; junction bases left unmatched: 5. CDR3 nucleotide sequence: TGTGCCAGCAGCGCCGGGACTAGTCGCACCGGGGAGCTGTTTTTT. This encodes CASSAGTSRTGELFF.

This clonotype has only one observation. This chain connects TRBV10-3 to TRBJ2-1; D is possibly TRBD2 (5 bases). The CDR3 loop spans 13 amino acids. V was cut by 6 bases and J by 8 bases, with 14 bases left in between. Germline V gives CDR1 ENHRY, CDR2 SYGVKD. The CDR3 DNA follows: TGTGCCATCAGAACCAGCGGACCGGATGAGCAGTTCTTC. Translating gives CAIRTSGPDEQFF.

The V and J genes are TRBV19 and TRBJ2-7, with D possibly matching TRBD1 (7 bases). The CDR3 is 14 amino acids. Germline-derived CDR1 and CDR2 are LNHDA and SQIVND (reference sequence). V was pared by 3 bases and J by 3 bases, with 12 bases between. In DNA form, the CDR3 reads TGTGCCAGTAGTATGCAGGGGGGCAGCTACGAGCAGTACTTC. Translation gives CASSMQGGSYEQYF. The whole variable domain, filled in from reference TRBV19 and TRBJ2-7, reads DGGITQSPKYLFRKEGQNVTLSCEQNLNHDAMYWYRQDPGQGLRLIYYSQIVNDFQKGDIAEGYSVSREKKESFPLTVTSAQKNPTAFYLCASSMQGGSYEQYFGPGTRLTVT.

The rearrangement joins TRBV5-4 to TRBJ2-1; 9 bases align to TRBD2. CDR3 size: 12 residues. Germline V gene data show CDR1 as SGHNT and CDR2 as YYREEE (reference sequence). V trimming: 4 bases; J trimming: 8 bases; junction bases outside the gene matches: 1. CDR3 DNA: TGTGCCAGCAGCCGGACTAGCGATGAGCAGTTCTTC. It codes for CASSRTSDEQFF.